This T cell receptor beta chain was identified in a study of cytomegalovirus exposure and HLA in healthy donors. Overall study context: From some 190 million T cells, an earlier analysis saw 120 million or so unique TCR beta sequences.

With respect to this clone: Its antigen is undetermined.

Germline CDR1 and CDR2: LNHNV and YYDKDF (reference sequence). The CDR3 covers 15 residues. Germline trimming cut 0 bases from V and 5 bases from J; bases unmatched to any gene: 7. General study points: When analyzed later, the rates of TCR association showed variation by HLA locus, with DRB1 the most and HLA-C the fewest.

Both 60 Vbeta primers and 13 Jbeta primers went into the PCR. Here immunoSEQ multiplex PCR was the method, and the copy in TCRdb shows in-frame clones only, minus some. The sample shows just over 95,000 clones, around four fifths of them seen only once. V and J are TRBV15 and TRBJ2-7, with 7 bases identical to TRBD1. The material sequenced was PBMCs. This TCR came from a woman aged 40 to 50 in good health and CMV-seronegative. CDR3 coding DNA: TGTGCCACCAGCAGAGAAGGGGACAGTTTCAACGAGCAGTACTTC. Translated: CATSREGDSFNEQYF.